This paragraph covers one TCR beta chain sequence. Its target is not known. The data were taken from a study of T cells in Graves' hyperthyroidism and ophthalmopathy. General study results and limits: Most clonotypes expanded in the thyroid (above 0.001) were also present in blood.

Stable disease denoted Graves' hyperthyroidism without ophthalmopathy progression within 18 months. Uncontrolled infection, other autoimmune disease, pregnancy or lactation excluded patients. Diagnoses rested on clinical symptoms, serum thyroxine and TRAb, thyroid ultrasound and orbital computed tomography. It was RNA transcripts that yielded the amplified TCR beta CDR3 regions. Carried out on the TCR CDR3, a first-round RT-PCR used the HTBI primer set. TCRdb reanalysed the multiplex PCR reads using MiXCR and keeps one entry per CDR3 protein. Here the sample spans 200,000 to 250,000 distinct CDR3 sequences, roughly 18% being singletons. V lost 1 base and J 5 bases, leaving 10 bases between the germline ends. Germline CDR1 is SGHTA and CDR2 is FQGTGA. This CDR3 contains 14 residues.

The sample consisted of blood. The V gene is TRBV7-3, the J gene TRBJ2-3, with D unclear. This clonotype was sampled from a man in his forties or fifties with Graves' hyperthyroidism. The CDR3 region is CASSLMGRGDTQYF. CDR3 DNA: TGTGCCAGCAGCTTAATGGGCCGCGGAGATACGCAGTATTTT.